Included here is one TCR beta chain sequence, with context. Other DNA variants within this sample encode the same CDR3. This entry belongs to a study of control samples from healthy donors and cancer patients. Germline loops: CDR1 SGHTA, CDR2 FQGNSA. There are 14 residues in the CDR3. V lost 3 bases to trimming and J lost 1 base, with 10 bases between them. Profiling relied on immunoSEQ multiplex PCR, and the TCRdb table lists in-frame clones only, not all of them. This table has 100,000 to 150,000 clones, roughly nine tenths appearing once. This chain joins TRBV7-2 and TRBJ2-7; D possibly corresponds to TRBD2 (5 bases). The sequence was collected from a woman between 18 and 30 years old in good health. The sequencing sample was made of blood. The CDR3 coding sequence is TGTGCCAGCAGCTTGGCGGGTACATCCTACGAGCAGTACTTC. Residues: CASSLAGTSYEQYF.